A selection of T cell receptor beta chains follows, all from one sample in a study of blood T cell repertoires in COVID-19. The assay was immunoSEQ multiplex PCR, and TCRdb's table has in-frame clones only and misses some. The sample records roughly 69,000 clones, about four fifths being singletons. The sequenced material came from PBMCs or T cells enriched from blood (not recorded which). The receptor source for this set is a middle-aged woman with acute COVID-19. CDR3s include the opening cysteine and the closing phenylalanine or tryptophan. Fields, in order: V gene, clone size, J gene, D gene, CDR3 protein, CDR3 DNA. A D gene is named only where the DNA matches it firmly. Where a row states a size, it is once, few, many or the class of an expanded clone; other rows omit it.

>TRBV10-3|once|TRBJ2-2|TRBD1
CAISAGQTTNTGELFF
TGTGCCATCAGTGCGGGACAGACAACGAACACCGGGGAGCTGTTTTTT
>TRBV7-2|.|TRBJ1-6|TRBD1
CASSLLLTGASPLHF
TGTGCCAGCAGCTTATTGTTGACAGGGGCCTCACCCCTCCACTTT
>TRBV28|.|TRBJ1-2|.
CASSPRGAEVGYGYTF
TGTGCCAGCAGCCCTCGGGGGGCGGAGGTTGGCTATGGCTACACCTTC
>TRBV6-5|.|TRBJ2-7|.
CASSFQFQASYEQYF
TGTGCCAGCAGTTTTCAGTTTCAGGCTTCCTACGAGCAGTACTTC
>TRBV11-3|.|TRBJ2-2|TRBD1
CASSLGQGYTGELFF
TGTGCCAGCAGCTTAGGACAGGGGTACACCGGGGAGCTGTTTTTT
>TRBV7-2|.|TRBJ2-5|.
CASSLGDSRRVETQYF
TGTGCCAGCAGCTTAGGAGATTCTAGACGGGTTGAGACCCAGTACTTC
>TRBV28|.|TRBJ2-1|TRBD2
CASRTITAGVANEQFF
TGTGCCAGCAGGACGATTACGGCGGGAGTTGCGAATGAGCAGTTCTTC
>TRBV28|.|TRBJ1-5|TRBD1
CASRTDRAGNQPQHF
TGTGCCAGCAGGACGGACAGGGCGGGCAATCAGCCCCAGCATTTT
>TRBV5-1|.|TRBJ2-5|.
CASTSLGGSEETQYF
TGCGCCAGCACCTCGTTGGGGGGTTCAGAAGAGACCCAGTACTTC
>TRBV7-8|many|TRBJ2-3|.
CASRSGTAYTDTQYF
TGTGCCAGCAGATCCGGGACTGCCTATACAGATACGCAGTATTTT
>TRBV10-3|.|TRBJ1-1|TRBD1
CAISEGTGGRLTEAFF
TGTGCCATCAGTGAGGGGACAGGGGGCCGTTTAACTGAAGCTTTCTTT
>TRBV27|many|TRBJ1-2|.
CASSIVGPRGIYGYTF
TGTGCCAGCAGCATTGTAGGACCCCGGGGAATCTATGGCTACACCTTC
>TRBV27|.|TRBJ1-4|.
CAAGGGGNNEKLFF
TGTGCCGCGGGAGGGGGGGGAAATAATGAAAAACTGTTTTTT
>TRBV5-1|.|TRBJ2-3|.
CASSLQTQSTDTQYF
TGCGCCAGCAGCTTACAGACCCAATCCACAGATACGCAGTATTTT
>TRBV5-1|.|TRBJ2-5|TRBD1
CASSWQGARETQYF
TGCGCCAGCAGCTGGCAGGGGGCGCGGGAGACCCAGTACTTC
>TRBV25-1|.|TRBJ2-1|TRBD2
CASTHSGGNEQFF
TGTGCCAGCACCCACTCGGGGGGCAATGAGCAGTTCTTC
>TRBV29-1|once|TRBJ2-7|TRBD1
CSRTSRDRGKYEQYF
TGCAGCCGAACTAGCCGGGACAGGGGAAAGTACGAGCAGTACTTC
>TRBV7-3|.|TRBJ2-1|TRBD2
CASSSTGTSVYNEQFF
TGTGCCAGCAGCTCCACCGGGACTAGTGTATACAATGAGCAGTTCTTC
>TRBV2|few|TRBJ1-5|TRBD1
CASSEGTDGRPQHF
TGTGCCAGCAGTGAGGGGACAGACGGCCGTCCCCAGCATTTT
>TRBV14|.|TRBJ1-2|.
CASSQVRGTGGYTF
TGTGCCAGCAGCCAAGTCCGAGGGACTGGTGGCTACACCTTC
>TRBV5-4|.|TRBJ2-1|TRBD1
CASSLGTGPYNEQFF
TGTGCCAGCAGCTTGGGGACAGGCCCCTACAATGAGCAGTTCTTC
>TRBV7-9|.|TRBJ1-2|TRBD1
CASSWTGTGDMGYTF
TGTGCCAGCAGCTGGACCGGGACAGGGGATATGGGCTACACCTTC
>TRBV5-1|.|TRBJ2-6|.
CASSSRPGGVPTFSGANVLTF
TGCGCCAGCAGCAGCAGGCCAGGAGGGGTGCCAACGTTCTCTGGGGCCAACGTCCTGACTTTC
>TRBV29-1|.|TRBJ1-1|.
CSAVGGNTEAFF
TGCAGCGCTGTCGGAGGGAACACTGAAGCTTTCTTT
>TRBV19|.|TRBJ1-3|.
CATTDPQLFGNTIYF
TGTGCCACTACAGATCCTCAGCTCTTCGGAAACACCATATATTTT
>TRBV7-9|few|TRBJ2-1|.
CASSFQGNRNEQFF
TGTGCCAGCAGCTTTCAGGGGAATCGCAATGAGCAGTTCTTC
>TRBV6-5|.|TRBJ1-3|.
CASIQVLSGNTIYF
TGTGCCAGCATACAGGTCCTCTCTGGAAACACCATATATTTT
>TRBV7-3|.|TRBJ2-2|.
CASSPYTGELFF
TGTGCCAGCAGCCCTTACACCGGGGAGCTGTTTTTT
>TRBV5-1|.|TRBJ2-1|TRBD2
CASSLTSGRTHEQFF
TGCGCCAGCAGCTTGACTAGCGGGAGAACCCATGAGCAGTTCTTC
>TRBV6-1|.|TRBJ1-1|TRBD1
CASSEAQGGGAFF
TGTGCCAGCAGTGAAGCACAGGGGGGGGGAGCTTTCTTT
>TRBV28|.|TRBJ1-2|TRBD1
CASRPVRQGTNYGYTF
TGTGCCAGCAGACCCGTCCGACAGGGAACTAACTATGGCTACACCTTC
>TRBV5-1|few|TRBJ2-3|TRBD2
CASSLSSGGPTDTQYF
TGCGCCAGCAGCTTGAGTAGCGGGGGGCCGACAGATACGCAGTATTTT
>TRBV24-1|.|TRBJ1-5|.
CATSVYRDRGQPQHF
TGTGCCACCAGTGTGTACAGGGATAGGGGTCAGCCCCAGCATTTT
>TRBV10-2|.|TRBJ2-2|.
CASREVTNTGELFF
TGCGCCAGCAGGGAGGTTACGAACACCGGGGAGCTGTTTTTT
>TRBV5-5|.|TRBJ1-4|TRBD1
CASSSGTGFEKLFF
TGTGCCAGCAGCAGCGGGACAGGCTTTGAAAAACTGTTTTTT
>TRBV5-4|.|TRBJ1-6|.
CASSLELSNSPLHF
TGTGCCAGCAGCTTGGAACTTAGCAATTCACCCCTCCACTTT
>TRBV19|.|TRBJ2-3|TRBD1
CASKRDRGGGTDTQYF
TGTGCCAGTAAAAGGGACAGGGGGGGCGGCACAGATACGCAGTATTTT
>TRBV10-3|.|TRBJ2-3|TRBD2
CATRLAGGSTDTQYF
TGTGCCACCCGACTAGCGGGAGGTTCCACAGATACGCAGTATTTT
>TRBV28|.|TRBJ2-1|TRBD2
CASSPRGVSYNEQFF
TGTGCCAGCAGCCCCCGGGGGGTTTCCTACAATGAGCAGTTCTTC
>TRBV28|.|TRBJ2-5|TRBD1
CASSLPTGGARETQYF
TGTGCCAGCAGTTTACCTACAGGGGGCGCCCGGGAGACCCAGTACTTC
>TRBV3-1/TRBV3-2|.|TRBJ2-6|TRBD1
CASSPDRDSGANVLTF
TGTGCCAGCAGCCCTGACAGGGACTCTGGGGCCAACGTCCTGACTTTC
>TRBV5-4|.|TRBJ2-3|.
CASSSGGRRTTDTQYF
TGTGCCAGCAGCTCTGGCGGGCGGCGAACCACAGATACGCAGTATTTT
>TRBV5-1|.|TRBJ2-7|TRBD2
CASSIWTSGSEHEQYF
TGCGCCAGCAGCATATGGACTAGCGGGAGTGAACACGAGCAGTACTTC
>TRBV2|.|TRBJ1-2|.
CASLAGVVGYTF
TGTGCCAGCTTGGCAGGGGTAGTTGGCTACACCTTC
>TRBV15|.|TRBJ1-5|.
CATSREGRGNNQPQHF
TGTGCCACCAGCAGAGAAGGCAGAGGGAACAATCAGCCCCAGCATTTT
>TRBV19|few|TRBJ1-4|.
CASRSDRATNEKLFF
TGTGCCAGTAGATCGGACAGAGCAACTAATGAAAAACTGTTTTTT
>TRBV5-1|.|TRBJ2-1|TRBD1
CASSLTGGYEQFF
TGCGCCAGCAGCTTAACAGGGGGCTATGAGCAGTTCTTC
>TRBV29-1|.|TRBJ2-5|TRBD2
CSVELAGPQETQYF
TGCAGCGTTGAACTAGCGGGTCCCCAAGAGACCCAGTACTTC
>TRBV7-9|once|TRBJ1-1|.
CASSLIAGQNTEAFF
TGTGCCAGCAGCTTAATAGCGGGACAGAACACTGAAGCTTTCTTT
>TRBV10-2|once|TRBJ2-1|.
CASSWRPHNEQFF
TGCGCCAGCAGTTGGCGGCCCCACAATGAGCAGTTCTTC
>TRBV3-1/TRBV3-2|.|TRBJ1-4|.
CASSPNQGLSNEKLFF
TGTGCCAGCAGCCCGAACCAGGGGTTATCTAATGAAAAACTGTTTTTT
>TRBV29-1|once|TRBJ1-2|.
CSVDPGGADGYTF
TGCAGCGTTGATCCGGGCGGGGCCGATGGCTACACCTTC
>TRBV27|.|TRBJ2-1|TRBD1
CASTYRGPDYNEQFF
TGTGCCAGCACCTACAGGGGACCGGACTACAATGAGCAGTTCTTC
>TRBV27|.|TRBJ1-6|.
CASSLWASYNSPLHF
TGTGCCAGCAGTTTATGGGCCTCCTATAATTCACCCCTCCACTTT
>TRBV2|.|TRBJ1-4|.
CASSERQGIVAEKLFF
TGTGCCAGCAGTGAACGGCAGGGGATAGTAGCAGAAAAACTGTTTTTT
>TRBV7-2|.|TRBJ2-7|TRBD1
CASSSGQGVLEQYF
TGTGCCAGCAGCTCAGGACAGGGGGTTCTCGAGCAGTACTTC
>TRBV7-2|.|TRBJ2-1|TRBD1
CASSQGARTSLRGYNEQFF
TGTGCCAGCAGTCAGGGGGCAAGAACTAGCCTAAGAGGTTACAATGAGCAGTTCTTC
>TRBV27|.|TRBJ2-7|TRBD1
CASSLNRGGYEQYF
TGTGCCAGCAGTTTAAACAGGGGTGGCTACGAGCAGTACTTC
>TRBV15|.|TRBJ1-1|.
CATSGRGTLTTEAFF
TGTGCCACCAGCGGCCGAGGGACATTAACTACTGAAGCTTTCTTT